The sequence of this T cell receptor (beta chain) was determined in a study of vaccination and CD4 T cells after COVID-19. About the study: A vaccine, either BNT162b2 or mRNA-1273, was given to participants in two doses. Overlapping SARS-CoV-2, HCoV-NL63, HCoV-OC43 and HCoV-229E spike peptides were used to stimulate cells.

Sequence data for DNA of cultured CD4+ T cells were generated by the Oncomine TCR Beta short-read assay. MiXCR, run by TCRdb on the PCR reads, gives a single entry per CDR3 protein. The sample includes roughly 3,900 distinct CDR3 sequences, approximately 20% of them seen just once. Treatment of the sample: roughly 11-day PBMC culture with coronavirus spike peptide pools or control peptides (ViraFEST assay). CDR1 and CDR2 (germline): MGHDK, SYGVNS. This CDR3 comprises 15 residues. V was trimmed by 0 bases and J by 3 bases, leaving 8 bases between them. The sample holds a few counts of this clonotype. Its antigen is not identified.

The receptor's source is a human donor who had recovered from COVID-19. The sequenced sample was CD4+ T cells from blood, cultured in vitro. The V call is TRBV25-1, the J call TRBJ2-2, with unresolved D. The CDR3 here is CASSEYGSYTGELFF. The CDR3 DNA sequence: TGTGCCAGCAGTGAATACGGCAGCTACACCGGGGAGCTGTTTTTT. Supplemented by reference TRBV25-1 and TRBJ2-2, the full variable domain reads EADIYQTPRYLVIGTGKKITLECSQTMGHDKMYWYQQDPGMELHLIHYSYGVNSTEKGDLSSESTVSRIRTEHFPLTLESARPSHTSQYLCASSEYGSYTGELFFGEGSRLTVL.